This T cell receptor (beta chain) was obtained from a study of shared clonotypes between healthy human individuals. General study results and limits: Exclusively blood specimens were collected; tissue repertoires likely differ. Sorted-subset sequencing was shown by rarefaction to be incomplete despite large depth.

With respect to this clone: Its antigen is unknown.

The donors were adults (healthy and HIV-negative) with no recent acute infections or vaccinations. Division of CD4+ cells produced a CD45RA+ naive subset and a CD45RA-negative memory subset. Profiling relied on immunoSEQ multiplex PCR, and the TCRdb table lists in-frame clones only, not all of them. Found here are 2.3 million or so clones, about 92% of them singletons; the top ten hold 0.39%. Trimming took 3 bases from V and 2 from J; bases not matched to a gene: 4. This CDR3 region has 15 residues. Germline V gene sequence: CDR1 SGHVS, CDR2 FQNEAQ. The receptor comes from a young man in good health. Some clones in this sample may be carry-over from other donors' samples. Source material: naive CD4+ T cells from PBMCs. Subset reported: CD45RA+ positively selected. The chain joins TRBV7-8 to TRBJ2-1; 7 positions match TRBD1. The CDR3 coding sequence is TGTGCCAGCAGCTTCCGACAGGGTACCTACAATGAGCAGTTCTTC. Amino acid sequence: CASSFRQGTYNEQFF.